The 18 T cell receptor beta chains below all came from one sample that was sequenced in a study of T cells in Graves' hyperthyroidism and ophthalmopathy. The investigators amplified TCR beta CDR3 regions from RNA transcripts. HTBI primers were used for first-round RT-PCR of the TCR CDR3. A single record per CDR3 protein comes from TCRdb applying MiXCR to the multiplex PCR reads. The table records roughly 500,000 distinct CDR3 sequences, approximately 14% of them present only once. Specimen: blood. These receptors were collected from a woman in her 30s with Graves' hyperthyroidism that later progressed to Graves' ophthalmopathy.

The chain combines TRBV12-3 or TRBV12-4 with TRBJ2-1, with D possibly matching TRBD2 (6 bases). The CDR3 length is 14 residues. The germline V and J ends were trimmed by 7 bases and 0 bases, with 10 bases remaining between them. This CDR3 is CASTRGSSYNEQFF. CDR3 nucleotide sequence: TGTGCCAGCACCCGGGGGAGCTCCTACAATGAGCAGTTCTTC.

V and J are TRBV6-5 and TRBJ1-4; D is perhaps TRBD1 (6 bases). This CDR3 region has 15 residues. Between the trimmed V and J ends, which lost 0 bases and 8 bases, there was a span of 13 bases. CDR1 and CDR2 from the germline V gene are MNHEY and SVGAGI. The CDR3 region has the DNA TGTGCCAGCAGTTACTCCCCGGGGGCGCACGAAAAACTGTTTTTT. It encodes CASSYSPGAHEKLFF.

Ten or more counts support this clonotype. The chain uses TRBV19 and TRBJ2-1, with D perhaps matching TRBD1 or TRBD2 (5 bases each). V was clipped by 0 bases and J by 9 bases, with 15 bases between them. Germline V lookup: CDR1 LNHDA, CDR2 SQIVND (reference sequence). The CDR3 has 15 amino acids. The CDR3 is CASSIDDYVQGEQFF. Written as DNA, the CDR3 is TGTGCCAGTAGTATAGACGACTACGTCCAGGGTGAGCAGTTCTTC.

This rearrangement joins TRBV28 to TRBJ1-2; tentatively, D is TRBD1 (5 bases). The CDR3 is made up of 14 amino acids. V dropped 2 bases and J dropped 8 bases, with 15 bases sitting between them. Germline V CDR1 and CDR2: MDHEN, SYDVKM. The CDR3 reads CASSLGGTTQGYTF. DNA of the CDR3: TGTGCCAGCAGTTTAGGCGGGACCACTCAAGGCTACACCTTC.

The table lists this clonotype with many counts. The chain links TRBV7-9 to TRBJ1-1, with D uncertain. The CDR3 loop spans 14 amino acids. Trimming pared 1 base from V and 1 base from J, leaving 7 bases between. CDR1 is SEHNR and CDR2 is FQNEAQ in the germline V gene (reference sequence). CDR3 region: CASSLDVQNTEAFF. CDR3 nucleotides: TGTGCCAGCAGCTTAGATGTCCAGAACACTGAAGCTTTCTTT.

This clonotype was found many times. This rearrangement joins TRBV14 to TRBJ2-3; TRBD1 aligns across 7 bases. From germline, CDR1 is SGHDN and CDR2 FVKESK. The trim removed 3 bases at V and 10 bases at J, leaving 1 base unmatched. CDR3 size: 11 residues. The CDR3 DNA sequence: TGTGCCAGCAGCCAGACAGGGCCGCAGTATTTT. Translating it yields CASSQTGPQYF.

J is TRBJ2-1 and V is TRBV19; 7 nucleotides line up with TRBD2. The germline gives CDR1 LNHDA, CDR2 SQIVND (reference sequence). The trim removed 1 base at V and 2 bases at J, leaving 2 bases unmatched. This CDR3 is built from 15 residues. In DNA form, the CDR3 reads TGTGCCAGTAGTATAGCGGGAGGCGCCTACAATGAGCAGTTCTTC. This gives the protein CASSIAGGAYNEQFF. Drawing the rest from reference TRBV19 and TRBJ2-1, the complete variable domain is DGGITQSPKYLFRKEGQNVTLSCEQNLNHDAMYWYRQDPGQGLRLIYYSQIVNDFQKGDIAEGYSVSREKKESFPLTVTSAQKNPTAFYLCASSIAGGAYNEQFFGPGTRLTVL.

This clonotype was counted at least ten times. This sequence joins TRBV25-1 and TRBJ1-2; D possibly corresponds to TRBD1 (5 bases). The V and J ends lost 0 bases and 5 bases respectively, with 13 bases between them. This CDR3 spans 15 amino acids. Germline CDR1 reads MGHDK; CDR2 reads SYGVNS. The CDR3 spells CASSEYSLRGYGYTF. The CDR3 nucleotides are TGTGCCAGCAGTGAATATAGTCTTAGGGGATATGGCTACACCTTC.

This clonotype came up many times. V usage is TRBV2 and J usage is TRBJ2-3, with 8 bases that match TRBD2. CDR3 size: 13 residues. The V and J ends lost 6 bases and 6 bases, in that order; junction bases with no gene match: 5. Per the germline V gene, CDR1 is SNHLY and CDR2 is FYNNEI. CDR3 DNA sequence: TGTGCCAGCAGGGAGCGGGAGTCCGATACGCAGTATTTT. Protein product: CASRERESDTQYF.

V gene TRBV18 combines with J gene TRBJ2-3; D ambiguous. Trimming took 2 bases from V and 2 from J, leaving 14 bases between them. Germline lookup yields CDR1 KGHSH and CDR2 LQKENI. CDR3 size: 16 residues. The CDR3 nucleotides are TGTGCCAGCTCACCAAAGGCTGACCGAGTCACAGATACGCAGTATTTT. This sequence encodes CASSPKADRVTDTQYF.

This clonotype was seen a handful of times. CDR3 sequence (DNA): TGCGCCAGCAGCTCCCATGAGGGAACTGAAGCTTTCTTT. Translation gives CASSSHEGTEAFF. The genes are TRBV4-1 and TRBJ1-1; D not resolved. V gave up 5 bases and J gave up 5 bases, with 12 bases separating them. The CDR3 is 13 amino acids. Germline V gene sequence: CDR1 MGHRA, CDR2 YSYEKL.

The table lists this clonotype with many counts. V usage is TRBV27 and J usage is TRBJ2-2; D gene uncertain. The CDR3 is made up of 14 amino acids. V was pared by 5 bases and J by 9 bases, with 16 bases between. The germline V gene encodes CDR1 MNHEY and CDR2 SMNVEV (reference sequence). This chain's CDR3 is CASSPGSVGRELFF. As DNA, the CDR3 is TGTGCCAGCAGTCCCGGGTCCGTCGGCCGGGAGCTGTTTTTT.

The V and J genes are TRBV30 and TRBJ1-6; no definite D call. CDR3 length equals 13 residues. The germline gives CDR1 GTSNPN, CDR2 SVGIG (reference sequence). Trimming removed 7 bases from V and 7 bases from J, with 14 bases in between. CDR3 protein: CALTSGWNSPLHF. CDR3 bases: TGTGCCTTGACCTCTGGGTGGAATTCACCCCTCCACTTT.

This clonotype was counted at least ten times. The chain combines TRBV30 with TRBJ2-1, with D uncertain. CDR1 and CDR2 (germline): GTSNPN, SVGIG (reference sequence). The CDR3 is 13 amino acids. With 3 bases removed from V and 7 bases from J, the gap between germline ends came to 13 bases. The CDR3 nucleotides read TGTGCCTGGAGCAAGAATCTTGAAAATGAGCAGTTCTTC. Its translation: CAWSKNLENEQFF.

The table lists this clonotype with many counts. This chain joins TRBV6-2 or TRBV6-3 and TRBJ2-3, with D perhaps TRBD2 (6 bases). CDR3 length: 18 residues. V dropped 2 bases and J dropped 1 base, with 19 bases sitting between them. Germline CDR1 MNHEY, CDR2 SVGEGT. CDR3 region: CASSYGARDSGRTDTQYF. As DNA, the CDR3 is TGTGCCAGCAGTTACGGCGCACGGGACTCGGGACGCACAGATACGCAGTATTTT.

This clonotype has ten or more counts. This sequence joins TRBV7-2 and TRBJ2-3; TRBD2 matches at 8 bases. Germline CDR1 and CDR2: SGHTA and FQGNSA. After removal of 5 bases from V and 0 bases from J, the junction contained 7 bases not matched to a gene. The CDR3 has 16 amino acids. CDR3 DNA sequence: TGTGCCAGCAGCAAAGGGCGGGGGGTTAGCACAGATACGCAGTATTTT. Its translation is CASSKGRGVSTDTQYF. The variable domain in full, with the rest retrieved from reference TRBV7-2 and TRBJ2-3, is GAGVSQSPSNKVTEKGKDVELRCDPISGHTALYWYRQSLGQGLEFLIYFQGNSAPDKSGLPSDRFSAERTGGSVSTLTIQRTQQEDSAVYLCASSKGRGVSTDTQYFGPGTRLTVL.

This clonotype was counted ten times or more. V is TRBV5-4 and J is TRBJ2-1; no firm D call. This CDR3 contains 15 residues. V gave up 1 base and J gave up 5 bases, with 13 bases separating them. CDR1 is SGHNT, CDR2 YYREEE, per germline (reference sequence). The DNA for the CDR3 is TGTGCCAGCAGCTTGACGGCTCTAGGGCACAATGAGCAGTTCTTC. It is translated as CASSLTALGHNEQFF.

This clonotype was counted ten times or more. V gene TRBV27 combines with J gene TRBJ2-3, with 13 bases matching TRBD2. After removal of 4 bases from V and 4 bases from J, the junction contained 5 bases not matched to a gene. Per germline, CDR1 MNHEY and CDR2 SMNVEV (reference sequence). The length of the CDR3 is 16 residues. Written as DNA, the CDR3 is TGTGCCAGCAGTTCCGGACTAGCGGGAGAATCAGATACGCAGTATTTT. Translation: CASSSGLAGESDTQYF.